The sequence of this TCR beta chain was determined in a study of blood T cell repertoires in COVID-19. Germline V gene sequence: CDR1 SNHLY, CDR2 FYNNEI. The CDR3 runs to 15 residues. V shed 8 bases, J shed 0 bases, and the junction held 5 bases outside the gene matches. Sequencing used immunoSEQ multiplex PCR; TCRdb keeps in-frame clones, though not all of them. The table has approximately 53,000 clones, 83% seen once; the top ten hold around 17%. J is TRBJ1-1 and V is TRBV2; 11 positions agree with TRBD1. The clonotype was recovered from a man aged 40-49 years with acute or convalescent COVID-19. The sequenced sample was peripheral blood. The DNA of the CDR3 is TGTGCCAGCTCCGGGACAGGGGGTATGAACACTGAAGCTTTCTTT. It translates to CASSGTGGMNTEAFF.